This TCR beta chain was profiled in a study of blood T cell repertoires in COVID-19. This study enrolled people aged about 18 to 100 from under 25 US geographic areas. Grouping used clinical history reported by participants in a survey and questionnaire. The V gene's germline CDR1 is SGHTA and CDR2 FQGNSA. Trimming removed 1 base from V and 3 bases from J, with 10 bases in between. The CDR3 extends over 15 amino acids. Libraries were prepared by immunoSEQ multiplex PCR; TCRdb keeps only in-frame clonotypes and omits some of them. The top ten hold approximately 4.4% of the sample, which has fewer than 350,000 clones, approximately 83% seen once.

Sample: PBMCs or T cells enriched from blood (not recorded which). The chain uses TRBV7-2 and TRBJ1-5; no clear D gene. The origin of this receptor is a woman in her thirties or forties with acute COVID-19. CDR3 loop: CASSLEGRFNQPQHF. The CDR3 DNA reads as TGTGCCAGCAGCTTAGAAGGCAGGTTCAATCAGCCCCAGCATTTT.